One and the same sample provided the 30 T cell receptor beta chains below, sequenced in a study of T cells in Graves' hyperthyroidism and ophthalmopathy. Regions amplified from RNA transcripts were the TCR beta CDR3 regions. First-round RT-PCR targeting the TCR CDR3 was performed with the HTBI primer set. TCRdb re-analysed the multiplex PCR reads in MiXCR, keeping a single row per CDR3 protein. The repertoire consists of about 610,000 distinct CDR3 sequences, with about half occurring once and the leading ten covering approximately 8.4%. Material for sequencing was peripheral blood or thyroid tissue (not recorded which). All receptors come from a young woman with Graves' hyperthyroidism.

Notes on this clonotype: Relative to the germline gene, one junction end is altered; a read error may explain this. CDR3 protein: CAIRTGDSEAF. The CDR3 region has the DNA TGTGCCATCAGGACAGGGGACTCTGAAGCTTTC. The chain combines TRBV10-3 with TRBJ2-6; 8 positions match TRBD1. CDR3 length equals 11 residues. Germline CDR1 ENHRY, CDR2 SYGVKD.

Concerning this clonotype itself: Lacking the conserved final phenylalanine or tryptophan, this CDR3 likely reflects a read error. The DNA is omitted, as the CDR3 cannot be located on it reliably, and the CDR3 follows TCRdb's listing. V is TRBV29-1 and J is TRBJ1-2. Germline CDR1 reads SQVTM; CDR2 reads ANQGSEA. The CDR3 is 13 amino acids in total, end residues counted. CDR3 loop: CSATPGLDSRAHI.

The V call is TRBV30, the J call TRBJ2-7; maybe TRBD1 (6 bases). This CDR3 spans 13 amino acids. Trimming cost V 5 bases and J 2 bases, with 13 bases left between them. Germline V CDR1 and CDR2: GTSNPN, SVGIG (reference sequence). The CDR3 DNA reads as TGTGCCTGGGGACAGCCACTAACCTACGAGCAGTACTTC. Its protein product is CAWGQPLTYEQYF.

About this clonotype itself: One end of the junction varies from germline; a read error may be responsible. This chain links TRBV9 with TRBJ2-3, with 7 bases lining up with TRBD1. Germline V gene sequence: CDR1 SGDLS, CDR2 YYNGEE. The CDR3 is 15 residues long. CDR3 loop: CASSVGGRGTDMQYF. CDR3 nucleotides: TGTGCCAGCAGCGTCGGCGGGCGAGGGACAGATATGCAGTATTTT.

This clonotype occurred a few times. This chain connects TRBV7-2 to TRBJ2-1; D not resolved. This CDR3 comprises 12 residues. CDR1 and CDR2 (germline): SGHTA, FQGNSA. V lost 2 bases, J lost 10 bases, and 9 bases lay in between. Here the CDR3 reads CASSLFEKEQFF. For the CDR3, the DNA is TGTGCCAGCAGCTTATTTGAGAAAGAGCAGTTCTTC.

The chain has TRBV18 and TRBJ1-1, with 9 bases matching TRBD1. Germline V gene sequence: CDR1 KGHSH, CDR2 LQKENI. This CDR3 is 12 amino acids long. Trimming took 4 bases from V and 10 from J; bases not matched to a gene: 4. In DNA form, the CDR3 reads TGTGCCAGCTCACGGGACAGGGATGGAGCTTTCTTT. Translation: CASSRDRDGAFF.

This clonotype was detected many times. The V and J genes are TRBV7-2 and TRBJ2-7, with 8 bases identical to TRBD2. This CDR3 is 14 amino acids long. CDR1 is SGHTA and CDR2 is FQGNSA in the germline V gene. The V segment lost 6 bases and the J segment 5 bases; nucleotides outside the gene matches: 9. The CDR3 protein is CASREREWVHEQYF. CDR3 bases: TGTGCCAGCAGAGAGCGGGAGTGGGTCCACGAGCAGTACTTC. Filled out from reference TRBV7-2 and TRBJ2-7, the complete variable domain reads GAGVSQSPSNKVTEKGKDVELRCDPISGHTALYWYRQSLGQGLEFLIYFQGNSAPDKSGLPSDRFSAERTGGSVSTLTIQRTQQEDSAVYLCASREREWVHEQYFGPGTRLTVT.

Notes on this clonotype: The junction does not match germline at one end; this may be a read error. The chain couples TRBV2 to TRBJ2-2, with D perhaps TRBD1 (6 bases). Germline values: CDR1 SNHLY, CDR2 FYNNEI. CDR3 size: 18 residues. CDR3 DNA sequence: TGTGCCAGCAGTGACGGACAGAAAATACACACCAACACCGGGGAGCCGTTTTTT. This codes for CASSDGQKIHTNTGEPFF.

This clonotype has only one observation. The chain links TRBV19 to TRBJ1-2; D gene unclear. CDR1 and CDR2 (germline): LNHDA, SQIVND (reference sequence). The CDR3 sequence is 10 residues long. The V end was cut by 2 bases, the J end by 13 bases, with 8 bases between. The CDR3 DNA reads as TGTGCCAGTAGTATACTGGGAGCCACCTTC. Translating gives CASSILGATF.

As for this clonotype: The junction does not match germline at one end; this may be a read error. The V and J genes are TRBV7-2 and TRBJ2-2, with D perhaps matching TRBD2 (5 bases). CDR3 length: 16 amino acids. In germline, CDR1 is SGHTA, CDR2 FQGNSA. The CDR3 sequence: CASRPTGTSTIGELVF. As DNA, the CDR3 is TGTGCCAGCAGACCTACCGGAACTTCAACAATCGGGGAGCTGGTTTTT.

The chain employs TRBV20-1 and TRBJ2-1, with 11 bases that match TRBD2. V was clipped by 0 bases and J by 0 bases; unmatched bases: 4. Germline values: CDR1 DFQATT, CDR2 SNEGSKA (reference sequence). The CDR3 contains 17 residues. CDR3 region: CSARDLAGGSSYNEQFF. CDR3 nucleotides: TGCAGTGCTAGAGATTTAGCGGGAGGGAGCTCCTACAATGAGCAGTTCTTC.

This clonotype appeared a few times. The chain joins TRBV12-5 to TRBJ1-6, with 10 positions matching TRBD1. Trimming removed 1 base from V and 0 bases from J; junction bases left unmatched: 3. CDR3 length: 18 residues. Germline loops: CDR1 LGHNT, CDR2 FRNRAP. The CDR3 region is CASGLARQGASYNSPLHF. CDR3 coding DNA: TGTGCTAGTGGTTTGGCCCGACAGGGGGCCTCCTATAATTCACCCCTCCACTTT.

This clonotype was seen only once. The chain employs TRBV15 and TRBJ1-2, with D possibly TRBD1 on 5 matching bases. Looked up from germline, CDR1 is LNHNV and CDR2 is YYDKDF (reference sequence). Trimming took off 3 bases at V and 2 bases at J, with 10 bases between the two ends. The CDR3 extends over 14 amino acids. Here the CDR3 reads CATSSRDANYGYTF. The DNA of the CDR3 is TGTGCCACCAGCAGCCGGGACGCCAACTATGGCTACACCTTC. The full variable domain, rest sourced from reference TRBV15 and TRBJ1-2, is DAMVIQNPRYQVTQFGKPVTLSCSQTLNHNVMYWYQQKSSQAPKLLFHYYDKDFNNEADTPDNFQSRRPNTSFCFLDIRSPGLGDTAMYLCATSSRDANYGYTFGSGTRLTVV.

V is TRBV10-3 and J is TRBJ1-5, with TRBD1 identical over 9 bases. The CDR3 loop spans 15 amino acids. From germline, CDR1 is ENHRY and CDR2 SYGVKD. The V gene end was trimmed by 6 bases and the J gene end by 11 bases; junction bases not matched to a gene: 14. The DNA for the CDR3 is TGTGCCATCAGCCCAGCGGGACAGGGTGGAGAGACCCAGCATTTT. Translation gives CAISPAGQGGETQHF.

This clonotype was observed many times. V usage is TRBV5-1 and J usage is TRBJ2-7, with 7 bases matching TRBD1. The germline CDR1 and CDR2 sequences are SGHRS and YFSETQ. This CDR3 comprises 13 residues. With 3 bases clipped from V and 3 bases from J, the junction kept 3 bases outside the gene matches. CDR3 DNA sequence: TGCGCCAGCAGCTGGGACAGCGGCTACGAGCAGTACTTC. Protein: CASSWDSGYEQYF.

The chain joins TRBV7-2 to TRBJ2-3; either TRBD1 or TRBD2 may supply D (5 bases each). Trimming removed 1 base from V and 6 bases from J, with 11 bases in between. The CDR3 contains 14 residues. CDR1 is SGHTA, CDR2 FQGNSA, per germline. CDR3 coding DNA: TGTGCCAGCAGCTTAGACAGGCGAGGGGATACGCAGTATTTT. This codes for CASSLDRRGDTQYF.

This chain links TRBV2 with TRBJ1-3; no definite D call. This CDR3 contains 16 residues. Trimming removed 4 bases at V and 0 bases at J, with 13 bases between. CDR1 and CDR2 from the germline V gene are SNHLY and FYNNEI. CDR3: CASSVSVSYSGNTIYF. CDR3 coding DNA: TGTGCCAGCAGTGTTTCAGTCAGCTACTCTGGAAACACCATATATTTT.

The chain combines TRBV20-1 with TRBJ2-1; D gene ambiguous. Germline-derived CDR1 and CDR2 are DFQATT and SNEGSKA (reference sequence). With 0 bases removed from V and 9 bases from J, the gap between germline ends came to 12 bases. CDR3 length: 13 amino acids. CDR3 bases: TGCAGTGCTAGAGAACCGGGCGGTGGTGAGCAGTTCTTC. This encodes CSAREPGGGEQFF.

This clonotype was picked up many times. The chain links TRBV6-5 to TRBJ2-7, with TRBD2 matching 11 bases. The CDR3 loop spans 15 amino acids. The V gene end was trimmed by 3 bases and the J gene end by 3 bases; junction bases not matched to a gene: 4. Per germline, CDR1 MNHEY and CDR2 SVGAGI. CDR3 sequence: CASSYSGTSGYEQYF. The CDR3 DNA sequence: TGTGCCAGCAGTTATAGCGGGACTAGCGGCTACGAGCAGTACTTC.

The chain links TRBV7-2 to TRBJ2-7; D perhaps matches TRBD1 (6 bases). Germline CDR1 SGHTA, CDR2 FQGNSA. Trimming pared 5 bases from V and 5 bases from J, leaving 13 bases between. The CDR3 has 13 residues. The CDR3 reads CASSHYRADEQYF. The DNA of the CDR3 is TGTGCCAGCAGCCACTACAGGGCCGACGAGCAGTACTTC.

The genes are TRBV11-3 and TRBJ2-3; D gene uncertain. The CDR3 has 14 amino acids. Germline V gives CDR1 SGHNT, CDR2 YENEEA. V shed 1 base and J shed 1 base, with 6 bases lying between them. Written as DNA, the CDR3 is TGTGCCAGCAGCTTAGCCCCACGCACAGATACGCAGTATTTT. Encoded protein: CASSLAPRTDTQYF.

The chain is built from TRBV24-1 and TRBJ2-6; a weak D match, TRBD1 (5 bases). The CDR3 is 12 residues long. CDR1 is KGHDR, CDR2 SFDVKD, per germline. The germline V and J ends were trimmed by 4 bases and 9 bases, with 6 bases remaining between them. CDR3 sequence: CATSDRDNVLTF. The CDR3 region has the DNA TGTGCCACCAGTGACAGGGACAACGTCCTGACTTTC.

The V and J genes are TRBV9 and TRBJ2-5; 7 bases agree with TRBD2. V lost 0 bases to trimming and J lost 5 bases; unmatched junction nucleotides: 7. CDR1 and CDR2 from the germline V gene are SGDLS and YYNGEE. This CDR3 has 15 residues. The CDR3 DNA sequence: TGTGCCAGCAGCGTAGGTAGCGGGTTTCGGGAGACCCAGTACTTC. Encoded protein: CASSVGSGFRETQYF.

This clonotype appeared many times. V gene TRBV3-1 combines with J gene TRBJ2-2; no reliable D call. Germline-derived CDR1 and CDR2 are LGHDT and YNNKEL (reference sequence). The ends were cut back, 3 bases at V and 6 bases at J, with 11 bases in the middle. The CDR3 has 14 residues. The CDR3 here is CASSQASESGELFF. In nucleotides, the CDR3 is TGTGCCAGCAGCCAGGCCTCAGAGTCCGGGGAGCTGTTTTTT.

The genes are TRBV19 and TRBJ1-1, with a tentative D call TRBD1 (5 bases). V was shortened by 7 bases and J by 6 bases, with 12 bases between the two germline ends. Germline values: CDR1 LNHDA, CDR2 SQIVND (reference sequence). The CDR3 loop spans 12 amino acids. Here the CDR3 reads CASIKEGPEAFF. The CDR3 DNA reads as TGTGCCAGTATCAAGGAGGGGCCTGAAGCTTTCTTT.

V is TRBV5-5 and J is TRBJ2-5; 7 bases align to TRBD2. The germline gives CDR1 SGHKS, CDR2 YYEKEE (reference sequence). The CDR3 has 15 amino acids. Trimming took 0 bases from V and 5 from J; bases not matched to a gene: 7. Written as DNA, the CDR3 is TGTGCCAGCAGCTTGGCCCCGAGCGGGACCGAGACCCAGTACTTC. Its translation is CASSLAPSGTETQYF.

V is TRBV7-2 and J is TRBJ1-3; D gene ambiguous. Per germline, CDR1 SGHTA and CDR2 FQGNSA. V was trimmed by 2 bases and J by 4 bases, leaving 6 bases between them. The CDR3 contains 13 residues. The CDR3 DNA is TGTGCCAGCAGCTTATATCACGGAAACACCATATATTTT. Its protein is CASSLYHGNTIYF. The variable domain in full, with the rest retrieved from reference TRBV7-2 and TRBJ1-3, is GAGVSQSPSNKVTEKGKDVELRCDPISGHTALYWYRQSLGQGLEFLIYFQGNSAPDKSGLPSDRFSAERTGGSVSTLTIQRTQQEDSAVYLCASSLYHGNTIYFGEGSWLTVV.

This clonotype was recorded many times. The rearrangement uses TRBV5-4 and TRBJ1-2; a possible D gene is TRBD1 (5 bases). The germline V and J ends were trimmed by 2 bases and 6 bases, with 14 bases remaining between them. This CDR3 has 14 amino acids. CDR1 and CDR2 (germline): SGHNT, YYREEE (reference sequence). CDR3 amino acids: CASSFGRVEDGYTF. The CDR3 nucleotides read TGTGCCAGCAGCTTCGGCAGGGTTGAGGATGGCTACACCTTC.

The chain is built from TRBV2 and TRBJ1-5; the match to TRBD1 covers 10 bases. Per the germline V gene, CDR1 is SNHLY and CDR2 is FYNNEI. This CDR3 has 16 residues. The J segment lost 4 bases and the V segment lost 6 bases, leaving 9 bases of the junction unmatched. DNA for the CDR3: TGTGCCAGCAGGGACGGACAGGGGGGCTGGAATCAGCCCCAGCATTTT. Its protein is CASRDGQGGWNQPQHF.

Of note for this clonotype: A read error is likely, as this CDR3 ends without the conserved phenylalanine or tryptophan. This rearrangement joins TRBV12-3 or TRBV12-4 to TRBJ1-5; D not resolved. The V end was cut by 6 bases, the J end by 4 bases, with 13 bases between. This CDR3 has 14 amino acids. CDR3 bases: TGTGCCAGCAGCTTGGGTCTGAGGAATCAGCCCCAGCATCTT. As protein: CASSLGLRNQPQHL.